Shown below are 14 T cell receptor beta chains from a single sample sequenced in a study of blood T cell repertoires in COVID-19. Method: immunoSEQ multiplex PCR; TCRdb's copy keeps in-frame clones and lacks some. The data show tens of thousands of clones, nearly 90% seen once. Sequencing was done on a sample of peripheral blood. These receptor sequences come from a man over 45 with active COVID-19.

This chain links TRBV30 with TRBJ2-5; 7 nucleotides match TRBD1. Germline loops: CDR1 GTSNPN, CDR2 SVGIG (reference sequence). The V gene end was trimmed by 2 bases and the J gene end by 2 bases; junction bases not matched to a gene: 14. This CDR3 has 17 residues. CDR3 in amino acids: CAWSRNGFGDSQETQYF. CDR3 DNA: TGTGCCTGGAGTCGCAACGGTTTCGGGGACAGTCAAGAGACCCAGTACTTC.

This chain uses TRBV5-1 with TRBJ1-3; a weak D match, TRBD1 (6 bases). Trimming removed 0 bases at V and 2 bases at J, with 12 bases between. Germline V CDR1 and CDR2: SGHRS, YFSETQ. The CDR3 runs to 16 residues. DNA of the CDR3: TGCGCCAGCAGCTTGGAGTTAGGGGGAACTGGAAACACCATATATTTT. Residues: CASSLELGGTGNTIYF. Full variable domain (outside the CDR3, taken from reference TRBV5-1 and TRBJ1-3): KAGVTQTPRYLIKTRGQQVTLSCSPISGHRSVSWYQQTPGQGLQFLFEYFSETQRNKGNFPGRFSGRQFSNSRSEMNVSTLELGDSALYLCASSLELGGTGNTIYFGEGSWLTVV.

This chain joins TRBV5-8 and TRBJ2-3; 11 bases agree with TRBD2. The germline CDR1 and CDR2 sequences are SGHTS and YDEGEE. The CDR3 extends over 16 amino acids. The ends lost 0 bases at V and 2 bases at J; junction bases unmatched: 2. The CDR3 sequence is CASSLGTSGLTDTQYF. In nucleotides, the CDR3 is TGTGCCAGCAGCTTGGGGACTAGCGGGCTCACAGATACGCAGTATTTT. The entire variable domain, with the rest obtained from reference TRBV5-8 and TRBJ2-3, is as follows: EAGVTQSPTHLIKTRGQQATLRCSPISGHTSVYWYQQALGLGLQFLLWYDEGEERNRGNFPPRFSGRQFPNYSSELNVNALELEDSALYLCASSLGTSGLTDTQYFGPGTRLTVL.

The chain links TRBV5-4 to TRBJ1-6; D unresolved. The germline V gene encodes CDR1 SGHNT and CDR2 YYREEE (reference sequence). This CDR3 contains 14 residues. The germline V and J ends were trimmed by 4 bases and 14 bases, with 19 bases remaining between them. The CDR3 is CASSQPDGLGSLHF. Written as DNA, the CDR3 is TGTGCCAGCAGCCAACCGGACGGACTGGGGTCCCTCCACTTT.

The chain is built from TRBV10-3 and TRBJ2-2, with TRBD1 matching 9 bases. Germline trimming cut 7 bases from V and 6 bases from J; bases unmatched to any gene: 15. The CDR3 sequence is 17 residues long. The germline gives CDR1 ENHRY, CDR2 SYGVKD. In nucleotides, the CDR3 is TGTGCCATCACCCAGAACCGGGACAGGGTCGTCTCCGGGGAGCTGTTTTTT. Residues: CAITQNRDRVVSGELFF.

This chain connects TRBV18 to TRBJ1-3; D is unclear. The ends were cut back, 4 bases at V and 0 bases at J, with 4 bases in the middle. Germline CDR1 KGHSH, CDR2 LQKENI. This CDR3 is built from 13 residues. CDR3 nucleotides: TGTGCCAGCTCACAGAGCTCTGGAAACACCATATATTTT. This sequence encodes CASSQSSGNTIYF.

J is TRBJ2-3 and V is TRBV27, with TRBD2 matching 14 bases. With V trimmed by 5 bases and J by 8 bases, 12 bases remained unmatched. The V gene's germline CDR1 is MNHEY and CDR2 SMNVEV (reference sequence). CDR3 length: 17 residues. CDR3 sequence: CASSLWTSGGSTGTQYF. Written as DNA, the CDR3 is TGTGCCAGCAGTCTATGGACTAGCGGGGGGTCGACGGGTACGCAGTATTTT.

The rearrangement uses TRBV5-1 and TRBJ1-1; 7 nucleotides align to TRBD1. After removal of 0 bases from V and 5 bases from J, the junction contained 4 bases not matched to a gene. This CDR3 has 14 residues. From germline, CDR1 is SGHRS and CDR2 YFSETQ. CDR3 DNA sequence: TGCGCCAGCAGCTTGGAACAGGGGAGGACTGAAGCTTTCTTT. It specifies CASSLEQGRTEAFF.

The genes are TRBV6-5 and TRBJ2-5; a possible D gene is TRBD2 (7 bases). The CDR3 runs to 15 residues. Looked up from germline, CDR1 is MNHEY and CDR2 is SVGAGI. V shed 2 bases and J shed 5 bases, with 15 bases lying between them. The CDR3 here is CASSYGQGRGETQYF. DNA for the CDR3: TGTGCCAGCAGTTACGGGCAGGGGAGGGGGGAGACCCAGTACTTC.

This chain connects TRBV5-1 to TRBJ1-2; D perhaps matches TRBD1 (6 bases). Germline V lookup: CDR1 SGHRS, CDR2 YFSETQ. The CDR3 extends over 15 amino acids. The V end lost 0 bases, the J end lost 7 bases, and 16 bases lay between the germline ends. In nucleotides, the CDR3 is TGCGCCAGCAGCTTGGGACAGGATGTTTTGGGTGGCTACACCTTC. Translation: CASSLGQDVLGGYTF.

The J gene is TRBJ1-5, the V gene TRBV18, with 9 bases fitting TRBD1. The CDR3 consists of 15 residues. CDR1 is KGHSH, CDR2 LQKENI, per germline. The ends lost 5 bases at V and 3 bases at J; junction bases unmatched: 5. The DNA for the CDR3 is TGTGCCAGCTCAAGGACAGGGGCTAACAATCAGCCCCAGCATTTT. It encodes CASSRTGANNQPQHF.

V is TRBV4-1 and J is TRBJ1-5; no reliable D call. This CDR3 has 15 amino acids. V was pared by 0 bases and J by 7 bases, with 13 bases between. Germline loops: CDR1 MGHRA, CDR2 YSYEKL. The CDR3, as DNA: TGCGCCAGCAGCCAAGACCCCCACTCGCGCCAGCCCCAGCATTTT. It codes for CASSQDPHSRQPQHF.

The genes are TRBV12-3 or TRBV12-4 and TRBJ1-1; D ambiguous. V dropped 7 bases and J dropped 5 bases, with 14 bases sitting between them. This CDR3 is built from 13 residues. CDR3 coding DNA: TGTGCCAGCACCCTCTCGAGGGCGACTGAAGCTTTCTTT. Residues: CASTLSRATEAFF.

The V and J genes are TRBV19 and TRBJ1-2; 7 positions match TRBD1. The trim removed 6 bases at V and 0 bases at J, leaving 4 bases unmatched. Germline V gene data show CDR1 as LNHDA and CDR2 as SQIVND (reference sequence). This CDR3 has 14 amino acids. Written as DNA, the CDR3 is TGTGCCAGTAGGCGGACAGGAGCTAACTATGGCTACACCTTC. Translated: CASRRTGANYGYTF.